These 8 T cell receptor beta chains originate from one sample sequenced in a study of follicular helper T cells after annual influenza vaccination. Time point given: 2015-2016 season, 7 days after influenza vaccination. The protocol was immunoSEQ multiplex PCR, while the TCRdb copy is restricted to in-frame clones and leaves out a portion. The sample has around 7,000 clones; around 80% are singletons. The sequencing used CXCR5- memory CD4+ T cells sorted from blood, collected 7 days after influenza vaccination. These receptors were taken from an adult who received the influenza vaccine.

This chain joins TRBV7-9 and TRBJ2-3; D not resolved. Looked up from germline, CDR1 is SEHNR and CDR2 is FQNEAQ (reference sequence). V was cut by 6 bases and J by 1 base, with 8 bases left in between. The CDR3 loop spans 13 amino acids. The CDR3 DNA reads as TGTGCCAGCAGTTACTGGGGCACAGATACGCAGTATTTT. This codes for CASSYWGTDTQYF. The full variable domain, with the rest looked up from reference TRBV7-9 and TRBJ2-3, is DTGVSQNPRHKITKRGQNVTFRCDPISEHNRLYWYRQTLGQGPEFLTYFQNEAQLEKSRLLSDRFSAERPKGSFSTLEIQRTEQGDSAMYLCASSYWGTDTQYFGPGTRLTVL.

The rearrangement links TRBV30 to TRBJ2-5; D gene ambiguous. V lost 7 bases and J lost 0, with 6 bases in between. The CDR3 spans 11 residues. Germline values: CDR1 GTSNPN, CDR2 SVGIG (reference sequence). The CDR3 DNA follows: TGTGCCTCAAGGAACCAAGAGACCCAGTACTTC. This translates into CASRNQETQYF. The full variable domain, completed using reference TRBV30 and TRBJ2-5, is SQTIHQWPATLVQPVGSPLSLECTVEGTSNPNLYWYRQAAGRGLQLLFYSVGIGQISSEVPQNLSASRPQDRQFILSSKKLLLSDSGFYLCASRNQETQYFGPGTRLLVL.

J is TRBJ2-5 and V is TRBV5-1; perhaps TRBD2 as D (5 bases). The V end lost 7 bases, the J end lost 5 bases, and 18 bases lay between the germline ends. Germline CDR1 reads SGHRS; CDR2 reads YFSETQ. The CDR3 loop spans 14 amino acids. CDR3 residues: CASALSPSRETQYF. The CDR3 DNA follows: TGCGCCAGCGCCCTTTCTCCTAGCCGGGAGACCCAGTACTTC. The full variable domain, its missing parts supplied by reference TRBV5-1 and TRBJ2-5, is KAGVTQTPRYLIKTRGQQVTLSCSPISGHRSVSWYQQTPGQGLQFLFEYFSETQRNKGNFPGRFSGRQFSNSRSEMNVSTLELGDSALYLCASALSPSRETQYFGPGTRLLVL.

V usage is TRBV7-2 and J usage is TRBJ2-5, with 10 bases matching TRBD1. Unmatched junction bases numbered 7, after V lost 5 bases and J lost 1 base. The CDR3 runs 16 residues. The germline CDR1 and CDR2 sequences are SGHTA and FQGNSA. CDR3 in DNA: TGTGCCAGCAGCCCGGCCAGGACAGGGGGCCAAGAGACCCAGTACTTC. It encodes CASSPARTGGQETQYF.

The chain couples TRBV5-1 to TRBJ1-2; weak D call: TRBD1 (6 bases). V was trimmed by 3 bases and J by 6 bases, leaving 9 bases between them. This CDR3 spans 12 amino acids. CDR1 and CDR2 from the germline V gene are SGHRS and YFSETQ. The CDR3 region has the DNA TGCGCCAGCAGCTACAGGGACGATGGCTACACCTTC. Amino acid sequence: CASSYRDDGYTF.

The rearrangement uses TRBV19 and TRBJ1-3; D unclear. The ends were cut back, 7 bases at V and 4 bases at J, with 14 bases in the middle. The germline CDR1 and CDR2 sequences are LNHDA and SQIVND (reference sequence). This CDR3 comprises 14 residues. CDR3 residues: CASILSSAGNTIYF. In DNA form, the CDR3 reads TGTGCCAGTATTTTGTCGTCTGCCGGAAACACCATATATTTT.

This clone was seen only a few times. The CDR3 reads CASSPGVGNEQYF. For the CDR3, the DNA is TGTGCCAGCAGCCCGGGGGTAGGTAACGAGCAGTACTTC. The chain recombines TRBV11-2 with TRBJ2-7; perhaps TRBD2 as D (6 bases). Deletions cut 5 bases from V and 5 bases from J, with 13 bases between. This CDR3 has 13 amino acids. The germline V gene encodes CDR1 SGHAT and CDR2 FQNNGV. Based on the CDR3 plus reference TRBV11-2 and TRBJ2-7, the full variable domain is EAGVAQSPRYKIIEKRQSVAFWCNPISGHATLYWYQQILGQGPKLLIQFQNNGVVDDSQLPKDRFSAERLKGVDSTLKIQPAKLEDSAVYLCASSPGVGNEQYFGPGTRLTVT.

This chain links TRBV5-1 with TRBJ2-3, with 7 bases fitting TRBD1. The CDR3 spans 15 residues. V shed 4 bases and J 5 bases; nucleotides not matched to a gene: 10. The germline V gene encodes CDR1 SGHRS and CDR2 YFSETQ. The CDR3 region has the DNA TGCGCCAGCAGCCCAGGGCCGGACAGGCAAGATACGCAGTATTTT. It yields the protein CASSPGPDRQDTQYF.